This T cell receptor (beta chain) appears in the sequencing data of a study of CD8+ T cells in alopecia areata (dated by TCRdb to 2016 to 2019). Looking at the study overall: High-throughput TCRbeta sequencing was used to examine T cell clonal expansion in alopecia areata in both the C3H/HeJ mouse model and human patients. TCRbeta CDR3 regions were amplified by immunoSEQ multiplex PCR with 35 Vbeta forward and 13 Jbeta reverse primers. RNA was obtained with the PAXgene miRNA kit for fixed scalp, the miRNeasy kit for PBMCs, and the RNeasy kit for mouse skin. Scalp clonality was compared among normal scalp (n=4), patchy alopecia areata scalp (n=8), and alopecia totalis/universalis scalp (n=8). Human TCRbeta sequencing covered scalp tissue and sorted CD4+ and CD8+ peripheral blood T cells from patchy and totalis/universalis alopecia areata patients and healthy controls.

On this clone: What antigen it recognizes has not been identified. Base qualities are not at hand, and no much larger clone is one base apart.

PBMCs were separated by density centrifugation and stained for CD3, CD4 and CD8, after which CD4+ and CD8+ T cells were sorted on a FACSAria. Scalp biopsies and blood samples were provided by unaffected controls. Including the terminal cysteine and phenylalanine, the CDR3 comprises 16 residues. Only the CDR3 DNA stays, 48 bases, in frame from base 1. At the junction V is shortened by 3 bases and J by 1 base, with 13 bases in between. The CDR1 and CDR2 encoded by the germline V gene (reference sequence) are LNHNV and YYDKDF. Library preparation was by the immunoSEQ multiplex PCR assay. RNA was extracted from all samples and reverse transcribed into cDNA as template for TCR sequencing. First-strand cDNA was synthesized using SuperScript III with a 2:1 mix of oligo-dT and random hexamers. Amplification bias was assessed with a synthetic immune receptor repertoire, and residual bias was removed computationally. In the original analysis: Raw reads were preprocessed to remove errors, and CDR3 was defined by IMGT conventions from the conserved cysteine to phenylalanine. Clonality was calculated as 1 minus Shannon entropy normalized by log2 of the number of productive unique TCRs. CD4 or CD8 identity of scalp clones was inferred by cross-referencing scalp TCRbeta sequences with sorted blood CD4 and CD8 repertoires. As stored in TCRdb, this immuneACCESS dataset retains in-frame rearrangements with V and J assigned. A fraction of the clones does not appear; measured against another copy, unresolved V genes explain less than half of the discrepancy, and the remainder lacks a known reason. V, J and clone size reflect that table, while D and trimming were determined from the DNA. Here the sample has some 180,000 clones; more than 50% occur a single time. The ten largest clones take up under 5% of the sample.

The paper as a whole reports these results and caveats: Unlike mouse skin, where gammadelta T cells dominate, normal human skin contains resident alphabeta T cells that get sequenced too, which complicates analysis of the scalp TCR repertoire. Shared TCR sequences between patients were less evident than in mice, which may be partly attributable to HLA diversity in the patient population. Compared with normal scalp, lesional scalp had higher clonality and more expanded CD8+ clones, particularly in alopecia totalis/universalis, a pattern that suggests antigenic drive.

The specimen was CD8+ T cells sorted from blood. The V gene is TRBV15 and the J gene is TRBJ2-1; TRBD1 is possibly the D segment (6 matching bases). The receptor was derived from a human donor in good health. The CDR3 protein sequence reads: CATSSEIQGSYNEQFF. In nucleotides, the sequence is TGTGCCACCAGCAGCGAAATACAGGGTTCCTACAATGAGCAGTTCTTC.